The 8 T cell receptor beta chains below come from one sample, sequenced in a study of blood T cells in healthy people across ages. The use of a sample-barcoded 5' primer and a J-beta primer mix characterized a second PCR of about 7 to 12 cycles. TCRdb called the 5' RACE reads again in MiXCR, with one record for every CDR3 protein. The top ten clones hold around 2.9% of a sample with more than 650,000 distinct CDR3 sequences, under 30% of them seen once. In addition, the sample was reused for a study of T cells of mothers and their children.

The sequenced sample consisted of blood. The source is a boy between 10 and 17 years old in good health.

The chain recombines TRBV14 with TRBJ2-3; weak D call: TRBD2 (6 bases). Germline values: CDR1 SGHDN, CDR2 FVKESK. V was pared by 8 bases and J by 1 base, with 19 bases between. The CDR3 spans 16 residues. CDR3: CASCLGGSRGTDTQYF. In DNA form, the CDR3 reads TGTGCCAGCTGCCTCGGAGGGTCCCGGGGCACAGATACGCAGTATTTT. Variable domain in full (rest from reference TRBV14 and TRBJ2-3): EAGVTQFPSHSVIEKGQTVTLRCDPISGHDNLYWYRRVMGKEIKFLLHFVKESKQDESGMPNNRFLAERTGGTYSTLKVQPAELEDSGVYFCASCLGGSRGTDTQYFGPGTRLTVL.

V and J are TRBV12-3 or TRBV12-4 and TRBJ2-5, with a possible D match to TRBD2 (6 bases). Trimming pared 2 bases from V and 5 bases from J, leaving 12 bases between. The CDR3 spans 14 residues. CDR3 loop: CASSLFGLQETQYF. The CDR3 DNA follows: TGTGCCAGCAGTTTATTTGGACTACAGGAGACCCAGTACTTC.

This clonotype has only one observation. The rearrangement joins TRBV6-2 or TRBV6-3 to TRBJ2-1; the D is unclear. This CDR3 comprises 12 residues. Between the trimmed V and J ends, which lost 5 bases and 8 bases, there was a span of 10 bases. Germline values: CDR1 MNHEY, CDR2 SVGEGT. In nucleotides, the CDR3 is TGTGCCAGCAGTCTAAACTTCCATGAGCAGTTCTTC. It encodes CASSLNFHEQFF.

The chain combines TRBV29-1 with TRBJ2-5; tentative D call: TRBD2 (6 bases). The closer fit of TRBJ2-7 to the DNA end suggests the J call may be wrong. The CDR3 length is 12 residues. The germline gives CDR1 SQVTM, CDR2 ANQGSEA. The CDR3 DNA reads TGCAGCCACGACTTCGGGGGACACGAGCAGTACTTC. Its protein product is CSHDFGGHEQYF.

The gene calls are TRBV9 and TRBJ2-7; D ambiguous. Per the germline V gene, CDR1 is SGDLS and CDR2 is YYNGEE. V dropped 0 bases and J dropped 2 bases, with 6 bases sitting between them. The CDR3 spans 13 residues. CDR3 nucleotides: TGTGCCAGCAGCGTAGAAGAGGCCTACGAGCAGTACTTC. It yields the protein CASSVEEAYEQYF.

This rearrangement joins TRBV12-3 or TRBV12-4 to TRBJ1-5; D ambiguous. The CDR3 covers 14 residues. V was trimmed by 3 bases and J by 0 bases, leaving 6 bases between them. CDR3 nucleotide sequence: TGTGCCAGCAGTTTGCAGTATAGCAATCAGCCCCAGCATTTT. Protein product: CASSLQYSNQPQHF.

The rearrangement links TRBV7-2 to TRBJ2-5, with 7 bases identical to TRBD1. The CDR3 has 15 amino acids. Trimming took 5 bases from V and 5 from J; bases not matched to a gene: 11. The V gene's germline CDR1 is SGHTA and CDR2 FQGNSA. The CDR3 bases are TGTGCCAGCAGCCGAACAGGGGCCTTCGGGGAGACCCAGTACTTC. Translation: CASSRTGAFGETQYF.

The table lists this clonotype with a few counts. The chain couples TRBV12-3 or TRBV12-4 to TRBJ1-6; unclear D gene. The CDR3 extends over 17 amino acids. Trimming cost V 5 bases and J 7 bases, with 21 bases left between them. The CDR3 here is CASSLRRRHVENSPLHF. The CDR3 region has the DNA TGTGCCAGCAGTCTTCGCCGCCGACATGTTGAAAATTCACCCCTCCACTTT.